The clone carrying this TCR beta chain was counted at least ten times. The data were obtained in a study of human T cells and chemical hapten exposure. CDR1 SGDLS and CDR2 YYNGEE come from the germline V gene. The CDR3 is 13 residues long. V lost 6 bases and J lost 0, with 6 bases in between. Using its own MiXCR run on the RACE reads, TCRdb lists one record per CDR3 protein. The sample lists over 85,000 distinct CDR3 sequences; more than 10% were seen once. Specified time point: pre-sensitization, week 0. The treatment: therapeutic diphenylcyclopropenone sensitization with weekly scalp DPC. The sequence came from a woman aged 55-69 years with alopecia areata. Some clones in this sample may be carry-over from other donors' samples. The chain uses TRBV9 and TRBJ2-2, with D unresolved. The material was whole blood, obtained in connection with sensitization to the hapten diphenylcyclopropenone (DPC). The CDR3 nucleotides are TGTGCCAGCATGTCCACGAACACCGGGGAGCTGTTTTTT. This translates into CASMSTNTGELFF.